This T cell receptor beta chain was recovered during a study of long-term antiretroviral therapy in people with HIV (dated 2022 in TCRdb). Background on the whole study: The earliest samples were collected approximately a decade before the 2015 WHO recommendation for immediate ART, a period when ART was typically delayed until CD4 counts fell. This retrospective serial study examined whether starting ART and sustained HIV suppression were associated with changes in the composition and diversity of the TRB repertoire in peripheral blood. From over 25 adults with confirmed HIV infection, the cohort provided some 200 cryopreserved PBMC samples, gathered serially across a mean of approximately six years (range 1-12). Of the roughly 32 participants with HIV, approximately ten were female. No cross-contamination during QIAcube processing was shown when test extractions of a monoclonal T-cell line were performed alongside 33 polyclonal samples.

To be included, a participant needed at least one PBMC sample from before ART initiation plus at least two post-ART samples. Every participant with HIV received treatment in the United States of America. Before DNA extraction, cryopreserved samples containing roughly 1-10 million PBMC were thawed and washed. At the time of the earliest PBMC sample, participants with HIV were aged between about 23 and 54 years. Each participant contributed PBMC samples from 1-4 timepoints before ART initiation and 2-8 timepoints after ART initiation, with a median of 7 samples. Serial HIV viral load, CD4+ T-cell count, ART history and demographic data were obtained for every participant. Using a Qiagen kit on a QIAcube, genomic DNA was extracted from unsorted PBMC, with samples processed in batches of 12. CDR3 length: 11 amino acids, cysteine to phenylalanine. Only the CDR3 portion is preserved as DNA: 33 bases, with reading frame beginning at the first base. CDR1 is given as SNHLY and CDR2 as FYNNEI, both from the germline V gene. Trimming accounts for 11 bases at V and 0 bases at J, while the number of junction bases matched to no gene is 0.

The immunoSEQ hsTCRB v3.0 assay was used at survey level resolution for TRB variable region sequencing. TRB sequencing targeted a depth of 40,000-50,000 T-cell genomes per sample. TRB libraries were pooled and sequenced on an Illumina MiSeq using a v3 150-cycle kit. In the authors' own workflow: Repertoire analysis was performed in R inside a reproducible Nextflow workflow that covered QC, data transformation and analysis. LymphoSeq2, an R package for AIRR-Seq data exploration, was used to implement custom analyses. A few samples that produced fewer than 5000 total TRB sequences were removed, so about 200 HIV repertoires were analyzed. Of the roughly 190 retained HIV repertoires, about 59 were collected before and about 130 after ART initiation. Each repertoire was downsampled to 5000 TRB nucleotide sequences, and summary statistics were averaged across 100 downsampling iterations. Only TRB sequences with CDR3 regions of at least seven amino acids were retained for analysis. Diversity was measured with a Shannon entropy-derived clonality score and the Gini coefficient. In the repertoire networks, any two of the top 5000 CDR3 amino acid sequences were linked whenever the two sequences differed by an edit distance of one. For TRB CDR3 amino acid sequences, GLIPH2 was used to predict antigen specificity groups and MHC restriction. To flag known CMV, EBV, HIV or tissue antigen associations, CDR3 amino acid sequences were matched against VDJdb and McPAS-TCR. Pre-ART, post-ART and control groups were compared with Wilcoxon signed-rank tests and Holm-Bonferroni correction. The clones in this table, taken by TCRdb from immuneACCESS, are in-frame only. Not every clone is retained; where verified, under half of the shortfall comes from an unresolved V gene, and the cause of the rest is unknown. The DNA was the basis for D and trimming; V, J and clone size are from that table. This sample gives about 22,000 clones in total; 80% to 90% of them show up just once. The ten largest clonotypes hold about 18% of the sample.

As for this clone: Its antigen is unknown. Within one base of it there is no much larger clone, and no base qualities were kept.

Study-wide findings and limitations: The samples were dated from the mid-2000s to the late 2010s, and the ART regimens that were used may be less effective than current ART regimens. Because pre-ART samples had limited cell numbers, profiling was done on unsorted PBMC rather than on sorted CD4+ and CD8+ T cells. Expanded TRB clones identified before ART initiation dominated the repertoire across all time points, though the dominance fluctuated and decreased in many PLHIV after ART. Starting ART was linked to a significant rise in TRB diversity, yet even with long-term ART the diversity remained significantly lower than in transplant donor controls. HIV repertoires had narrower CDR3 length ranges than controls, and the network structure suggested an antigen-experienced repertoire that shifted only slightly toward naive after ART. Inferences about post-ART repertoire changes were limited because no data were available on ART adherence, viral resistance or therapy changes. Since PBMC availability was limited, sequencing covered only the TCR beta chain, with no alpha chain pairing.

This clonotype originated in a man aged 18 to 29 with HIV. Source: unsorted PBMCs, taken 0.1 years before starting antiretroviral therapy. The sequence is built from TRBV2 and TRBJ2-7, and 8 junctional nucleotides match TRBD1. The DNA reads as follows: TGTGCCGGACAGGGCTCCTACGAGCAGTACTTC. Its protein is CAGQGSYEQYF.